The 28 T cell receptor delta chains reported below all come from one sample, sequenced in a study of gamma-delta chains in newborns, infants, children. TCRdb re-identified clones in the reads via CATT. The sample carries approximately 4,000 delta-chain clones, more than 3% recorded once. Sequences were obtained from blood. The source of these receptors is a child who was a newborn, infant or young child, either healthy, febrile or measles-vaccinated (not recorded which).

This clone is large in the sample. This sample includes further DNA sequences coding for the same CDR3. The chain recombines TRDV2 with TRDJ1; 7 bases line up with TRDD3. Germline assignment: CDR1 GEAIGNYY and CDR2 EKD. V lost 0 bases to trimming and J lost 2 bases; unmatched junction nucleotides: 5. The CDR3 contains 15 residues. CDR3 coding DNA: TGTGCCTGTGACACCGGGGGATTGAGGACCGATAAACTCATCTTT. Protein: CACDTGGLRTDKLIF.

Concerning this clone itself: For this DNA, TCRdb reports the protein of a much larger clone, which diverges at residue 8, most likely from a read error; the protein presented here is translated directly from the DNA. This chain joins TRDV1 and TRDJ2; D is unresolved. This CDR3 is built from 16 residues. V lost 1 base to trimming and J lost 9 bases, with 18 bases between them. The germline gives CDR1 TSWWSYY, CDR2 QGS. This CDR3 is CALGEPGPPGLSQLFF. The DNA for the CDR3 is TGTGCTCTTGGGGAACCCGGCCCTCCCGGTCTCTCACAACTCTTCTTT.

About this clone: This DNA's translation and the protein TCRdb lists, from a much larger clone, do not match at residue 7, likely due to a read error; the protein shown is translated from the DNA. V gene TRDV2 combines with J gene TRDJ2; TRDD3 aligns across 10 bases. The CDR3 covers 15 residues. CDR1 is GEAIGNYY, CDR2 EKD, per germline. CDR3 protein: CACGTVTGGSAQLFF. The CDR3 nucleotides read TGTGCCTGTGGCACCGTTACTGGGGGATCAGCACAACTCTTCTTT.

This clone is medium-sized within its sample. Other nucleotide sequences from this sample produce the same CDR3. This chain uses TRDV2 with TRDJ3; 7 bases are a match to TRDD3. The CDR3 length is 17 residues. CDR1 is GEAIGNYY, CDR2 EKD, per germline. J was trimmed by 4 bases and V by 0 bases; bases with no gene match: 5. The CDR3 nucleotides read TGTGCCTGTGACACCGTACTGGGGAGATGGGACACCCGACAGATGTTTTTC. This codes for CACDTVLGRWDTRQMFF.

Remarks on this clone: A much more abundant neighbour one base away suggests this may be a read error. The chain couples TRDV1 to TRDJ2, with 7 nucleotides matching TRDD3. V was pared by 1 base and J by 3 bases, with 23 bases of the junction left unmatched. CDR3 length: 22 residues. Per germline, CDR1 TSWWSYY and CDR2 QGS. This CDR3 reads CALGEPPLQLGVPSIVTAQLFF. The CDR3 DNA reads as TGTGCTCTTGGGGAACCCCCACTACAGCTGGGGGTACCCTCTATTGTGACAGCACAACTCTTCTTT.

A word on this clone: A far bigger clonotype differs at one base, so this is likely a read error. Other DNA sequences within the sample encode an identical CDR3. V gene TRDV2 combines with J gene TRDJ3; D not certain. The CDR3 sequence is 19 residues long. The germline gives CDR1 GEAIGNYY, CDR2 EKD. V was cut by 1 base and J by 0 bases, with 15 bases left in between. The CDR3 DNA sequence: TGTGCCTGTGACACTGGTGGATTTTCAAGCTCCTGGGACACCCGACAGATGTTTTTC. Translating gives CACDTGGFSSSWDTRQMFF.

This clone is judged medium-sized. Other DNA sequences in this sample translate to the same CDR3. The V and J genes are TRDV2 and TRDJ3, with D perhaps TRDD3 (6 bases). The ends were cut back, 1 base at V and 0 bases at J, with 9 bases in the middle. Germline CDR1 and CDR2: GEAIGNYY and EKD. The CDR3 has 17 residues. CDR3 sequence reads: CACDTIRSSWDTRQMFF. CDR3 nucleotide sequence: TGTGCCTGTGACACGATACGGAGCTCCTGGGACACCCGACAGATGTTTTTC.

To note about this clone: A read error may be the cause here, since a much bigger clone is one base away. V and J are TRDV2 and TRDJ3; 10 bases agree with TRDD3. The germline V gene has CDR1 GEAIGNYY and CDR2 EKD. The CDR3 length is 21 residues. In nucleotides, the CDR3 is TGTGCCCGTGACCCCGTTAGAGGGGGGATACGAAGCTCCTGGGACACCCGACAGATGTTTTTC. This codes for CARDPVRGGIRSSWDTRQMFF.

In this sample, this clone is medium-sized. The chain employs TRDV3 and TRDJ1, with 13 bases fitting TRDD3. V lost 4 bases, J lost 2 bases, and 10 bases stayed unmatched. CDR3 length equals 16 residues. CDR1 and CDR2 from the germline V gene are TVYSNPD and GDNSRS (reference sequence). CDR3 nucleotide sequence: TGTGCCTATCCCTCCCTACTGGGGGATACGACCGATAAACTCATCTTT. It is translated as CAYPSLLGDTTDKLIF.

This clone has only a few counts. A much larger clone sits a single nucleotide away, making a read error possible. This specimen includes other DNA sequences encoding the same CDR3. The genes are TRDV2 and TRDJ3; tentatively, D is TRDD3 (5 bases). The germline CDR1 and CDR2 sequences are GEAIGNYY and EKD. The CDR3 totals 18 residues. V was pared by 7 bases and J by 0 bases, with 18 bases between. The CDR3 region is CACDRLGPSSWDTRQMFF. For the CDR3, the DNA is TGTGCCTGCGACCGGCTGGGCCCTAGCTCCTGGGACACCCGACAGATGTTTTTC.

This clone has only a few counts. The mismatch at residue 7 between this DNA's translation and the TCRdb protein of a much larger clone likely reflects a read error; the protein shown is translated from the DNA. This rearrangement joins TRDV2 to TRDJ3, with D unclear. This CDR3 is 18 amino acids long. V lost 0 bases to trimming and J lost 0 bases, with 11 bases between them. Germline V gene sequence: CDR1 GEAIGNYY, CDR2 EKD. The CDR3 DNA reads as TGTGCCTGTGACACCGTGGAGGTAAGCTCCTGGGACACCCGACAGATGTTTTTC. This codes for CACDTVEVSSWDTRQMFF.

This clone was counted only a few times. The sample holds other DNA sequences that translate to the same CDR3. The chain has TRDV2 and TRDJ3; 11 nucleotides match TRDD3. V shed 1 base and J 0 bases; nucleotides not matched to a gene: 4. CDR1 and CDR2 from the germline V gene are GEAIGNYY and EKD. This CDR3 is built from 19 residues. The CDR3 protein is CACDTWGIRSSWDTRQMFF. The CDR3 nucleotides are TGTGCCTGTGACACTTGGGGGATACGAAGCTCCTGGGACACCCGACAGATGTTTTTC.

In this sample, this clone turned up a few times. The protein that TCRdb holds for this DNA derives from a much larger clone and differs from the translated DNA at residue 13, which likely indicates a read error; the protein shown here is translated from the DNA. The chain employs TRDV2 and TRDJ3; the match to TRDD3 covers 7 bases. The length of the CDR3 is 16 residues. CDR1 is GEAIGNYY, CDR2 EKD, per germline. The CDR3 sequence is CACDTGGTWDTRRMFF. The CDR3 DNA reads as TGTGCCTGTGACACTGGGGGAACCTGGGACACCCGACGGATGTTTTTC.

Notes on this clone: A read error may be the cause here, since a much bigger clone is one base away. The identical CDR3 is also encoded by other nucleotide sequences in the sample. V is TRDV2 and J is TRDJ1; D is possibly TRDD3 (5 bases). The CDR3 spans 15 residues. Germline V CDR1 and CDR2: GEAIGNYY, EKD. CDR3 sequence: CACDTVAGDTDKLIF. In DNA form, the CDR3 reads TGTGCCTGCGACACCGTCGCGGGGGACACCGATAAACTCATCTTT.

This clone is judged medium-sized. The CDR3 is CACDTGYPFSWDTRQMFF. In nucleotides, the CDR3 is TGTGCCTGTGACACCGGATACCCCTTCTCCTGGGACACCCGACAGATGTTTTTC. The chain combines TRDV2 with TRDJ3; D might be TRDD3 (6 bases). Germline-derived CDR1 and CDR2 are GEAIGNYY and EKD. The germline V and J ends were trimmed by 0 bases and 0 bases, with 11 bases remaining between them. CDR3 size: 18 residues.

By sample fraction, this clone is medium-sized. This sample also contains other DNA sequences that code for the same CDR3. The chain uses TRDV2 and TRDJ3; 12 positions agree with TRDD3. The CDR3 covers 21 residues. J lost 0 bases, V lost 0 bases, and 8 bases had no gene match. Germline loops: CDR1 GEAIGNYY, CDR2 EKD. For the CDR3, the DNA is TGTGCCTGTGACACCGTACTGGGGGATACTCGGAGCTCCTGGGACACCCGACAGATGTTTTTC. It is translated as CACDTVLGDTRSSWDTRQMFF.

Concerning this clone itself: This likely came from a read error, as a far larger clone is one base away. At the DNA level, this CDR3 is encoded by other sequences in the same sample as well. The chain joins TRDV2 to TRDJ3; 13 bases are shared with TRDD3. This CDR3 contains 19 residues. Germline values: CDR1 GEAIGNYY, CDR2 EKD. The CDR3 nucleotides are TGTGCCTGTGACAAGTACTGGGGGATACGCTCCTGGGACACCCGACAAATGTTTTTC. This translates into CACDKYWGIRSWDTRQMFF.

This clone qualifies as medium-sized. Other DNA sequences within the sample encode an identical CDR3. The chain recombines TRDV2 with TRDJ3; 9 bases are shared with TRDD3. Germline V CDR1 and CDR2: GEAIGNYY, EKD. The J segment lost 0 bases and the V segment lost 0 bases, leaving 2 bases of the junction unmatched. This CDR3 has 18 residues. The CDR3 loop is CACDTVGIRSWDTRQMFF. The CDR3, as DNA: TGTGCCTGTGACACCGTGGGGATACGCTCCTGGGACACCCGACAGATGTTTTTC.

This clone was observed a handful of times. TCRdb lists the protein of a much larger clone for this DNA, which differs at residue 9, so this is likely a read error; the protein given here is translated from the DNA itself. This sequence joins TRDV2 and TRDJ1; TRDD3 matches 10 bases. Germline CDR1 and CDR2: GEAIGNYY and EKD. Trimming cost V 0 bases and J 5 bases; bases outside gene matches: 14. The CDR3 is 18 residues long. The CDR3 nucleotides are TGTGCCTGTGACACCGGATTCCCCGTCACTGGGGGATCTGATAAACTCATCTTT. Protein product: CACDTGFPVTGGSDKLIF.

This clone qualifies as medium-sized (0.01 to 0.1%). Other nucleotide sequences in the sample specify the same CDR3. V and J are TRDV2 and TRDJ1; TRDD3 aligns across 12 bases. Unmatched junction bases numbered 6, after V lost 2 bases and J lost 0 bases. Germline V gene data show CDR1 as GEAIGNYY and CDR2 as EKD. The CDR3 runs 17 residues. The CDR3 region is CACDSLGDTTYTDKLIF. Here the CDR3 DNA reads TGTGCCTGTGACAGTCTGGGGGATACGACGTACACCGATAAACTCATCTTT.

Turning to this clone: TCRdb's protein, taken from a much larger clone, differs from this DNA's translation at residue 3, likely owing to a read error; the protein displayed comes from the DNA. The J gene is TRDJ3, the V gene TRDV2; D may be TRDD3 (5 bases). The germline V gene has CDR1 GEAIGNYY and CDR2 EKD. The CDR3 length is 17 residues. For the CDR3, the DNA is TGTGCCCGTGACACCTGGGACCCCACCTGGGACACCCGACAGATGTTTTTC. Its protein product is CARDTWDPTWDTRQMFF.

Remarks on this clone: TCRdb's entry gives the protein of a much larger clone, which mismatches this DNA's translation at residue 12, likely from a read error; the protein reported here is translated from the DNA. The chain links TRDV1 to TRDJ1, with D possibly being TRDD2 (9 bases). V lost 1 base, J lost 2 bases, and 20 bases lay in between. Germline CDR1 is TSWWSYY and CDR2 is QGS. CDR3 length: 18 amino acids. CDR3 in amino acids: CALGEPAFLLGVTDKLIF. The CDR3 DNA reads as TGTGCTCTTGGGGAACCGGCCTTCCTACTGGGGGTTACCGATAAACTCATCTTT.

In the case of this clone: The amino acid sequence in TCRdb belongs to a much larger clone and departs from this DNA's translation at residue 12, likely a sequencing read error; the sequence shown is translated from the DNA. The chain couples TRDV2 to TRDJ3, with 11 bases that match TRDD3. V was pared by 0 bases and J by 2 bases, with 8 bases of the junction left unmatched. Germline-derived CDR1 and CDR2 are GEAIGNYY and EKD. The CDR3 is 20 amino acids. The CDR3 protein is CACDTVLGDTSPWDTRQMFF. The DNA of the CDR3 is TGTGCCTGTGACACCGTCCTGGGGGATACAAGCCCCTGGGACACCCGACAGATGTTTTTC.

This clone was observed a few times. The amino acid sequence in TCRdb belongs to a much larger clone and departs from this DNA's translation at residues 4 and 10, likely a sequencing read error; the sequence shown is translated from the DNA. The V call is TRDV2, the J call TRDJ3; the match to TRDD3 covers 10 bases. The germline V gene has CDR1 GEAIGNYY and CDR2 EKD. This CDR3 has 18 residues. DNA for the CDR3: TGTGCCTGTAACACCGTACTGGGGGATGCCTGGGACACCCGACAGATGTTTTTC. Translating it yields CACNTVLGDAWDTRQMFF.

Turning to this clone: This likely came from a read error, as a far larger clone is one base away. This chain's CDR3 is CACDLLGDTWDTRQMFF. CDR3 in DNA: TGTGCCTGTGACTTACTGGGGGATACCTGGGACACCCGACAGATGTTTTTC. The rearrangement joins TRDV2 to TRDJ3; 11 positions match TRDD3. CDR1 is GEAIGNYY, CDR2 EKD, per germline. CDR3 length: 17 amino acids. V shed 3 bases and J 2 bases; nucleotides not matched to a gene: 2.

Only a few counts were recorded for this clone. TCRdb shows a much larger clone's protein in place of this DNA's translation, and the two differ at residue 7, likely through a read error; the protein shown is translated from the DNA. The CDR3 DNA is TGTGCCTGTGACACCTGGAGGACTTTGACAGCACAACTCTTCTTT. It specifies CACDTWRTLTAQLFF. The genes are TRDV2 and TRDJ2; D is unresolved. With 0 bases removed from V and 0 bases from J, the gap between germline ends came to 7 bases. The V gene's germline CDR1 is GEAIGNYY and CDR2 EKD. The CDR3 totals 15 residues.

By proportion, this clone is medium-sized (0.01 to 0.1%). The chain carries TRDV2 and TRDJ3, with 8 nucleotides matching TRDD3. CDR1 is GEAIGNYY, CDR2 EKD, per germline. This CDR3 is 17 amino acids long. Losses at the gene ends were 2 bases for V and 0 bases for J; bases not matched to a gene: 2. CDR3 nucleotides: TGTGCCTGTGACATACTGGGGGGCTCCTGGGACACCCGACAGATGTTTTTC. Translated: CACDILGGSWDTRQMFF.

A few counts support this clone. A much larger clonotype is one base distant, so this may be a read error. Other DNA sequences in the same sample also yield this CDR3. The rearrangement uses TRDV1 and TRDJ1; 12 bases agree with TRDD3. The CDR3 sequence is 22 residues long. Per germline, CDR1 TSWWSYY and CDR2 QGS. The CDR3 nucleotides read TGTGCCCTTGGGGCCCTTCCTTTTCCCTCTGGGGGATACGCGGGGTACACCGATAAACTCATCTTT. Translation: CALGALPFPSGGYAGYTDKLIF.